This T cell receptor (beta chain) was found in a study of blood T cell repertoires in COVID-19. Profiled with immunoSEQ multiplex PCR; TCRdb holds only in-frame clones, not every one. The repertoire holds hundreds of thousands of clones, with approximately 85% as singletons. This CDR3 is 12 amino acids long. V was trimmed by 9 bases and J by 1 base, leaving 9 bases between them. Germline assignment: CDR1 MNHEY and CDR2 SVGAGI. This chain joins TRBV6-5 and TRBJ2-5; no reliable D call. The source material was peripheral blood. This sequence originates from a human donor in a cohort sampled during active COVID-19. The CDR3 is CASSNIQETQYF. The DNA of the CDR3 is TGTGCCAGTTCAAACATCCAAGAGACCCAGTACTTC.